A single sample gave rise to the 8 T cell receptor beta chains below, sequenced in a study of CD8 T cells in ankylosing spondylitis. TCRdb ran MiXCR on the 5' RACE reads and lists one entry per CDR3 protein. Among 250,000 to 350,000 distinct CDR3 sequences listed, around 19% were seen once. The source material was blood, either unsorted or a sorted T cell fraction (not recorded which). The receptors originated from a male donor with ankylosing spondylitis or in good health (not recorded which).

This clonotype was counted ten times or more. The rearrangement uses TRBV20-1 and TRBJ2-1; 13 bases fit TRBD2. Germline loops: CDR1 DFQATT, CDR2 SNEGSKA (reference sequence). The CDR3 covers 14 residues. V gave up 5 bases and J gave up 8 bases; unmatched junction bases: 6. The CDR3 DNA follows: TGCAGTGCTCCTCCGGGACTAGCGGGATATGAGCAGTTCTTC. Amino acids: CSAPPGLAGYEQFF.

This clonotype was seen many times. CDR3 amino acids: CSAQPGQYTEAFF. The CDR3 bases are TGCAGTGCTCAGCCGGGCCAATATACTGAAGCTTTCTTT. This rearrangement joins TRBV20-1 to TRBJ1-1; no firm D call. Per the germline V gene, CDR1 is DFQATT and CDR2 is SNEGSKA (reference sequence). V shed 5 bases and J shed 5 bases, with 15 bases lying between them. The CDR3 extends over 13 amino acids.

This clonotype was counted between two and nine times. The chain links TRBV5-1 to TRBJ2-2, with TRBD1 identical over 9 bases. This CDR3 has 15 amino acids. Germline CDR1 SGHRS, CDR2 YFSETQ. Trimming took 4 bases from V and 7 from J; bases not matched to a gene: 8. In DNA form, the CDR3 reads TGCGCCAGCAGCACCTCCGGGACAGGGATCGGGGAGCTGTTTTTT. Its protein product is CASSTSGTGIGELFF.

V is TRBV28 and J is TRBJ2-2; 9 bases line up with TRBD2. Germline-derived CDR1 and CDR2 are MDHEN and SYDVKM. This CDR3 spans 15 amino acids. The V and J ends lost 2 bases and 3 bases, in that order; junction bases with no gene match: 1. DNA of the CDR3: TGTGCCAGCAGTTTACTAGCGGGGCACACCGGGGAGCTGTTTTTT. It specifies CASSLLAGHTGELFF.

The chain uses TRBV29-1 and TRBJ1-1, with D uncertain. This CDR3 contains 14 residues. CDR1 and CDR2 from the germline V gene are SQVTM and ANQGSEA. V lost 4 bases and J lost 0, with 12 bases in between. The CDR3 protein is CSVVQANMNTEAFF. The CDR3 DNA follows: TGCAGCGTTGTCCAGGCTAACATGAACACTGAAGCTTTCTTT.

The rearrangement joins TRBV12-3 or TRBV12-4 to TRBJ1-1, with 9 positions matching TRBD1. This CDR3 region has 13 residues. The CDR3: CATRDRVNTEAFF. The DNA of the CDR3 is TGTGCGACGCGGGACAGGGTGAACACTGAAGCTTTCTTT.

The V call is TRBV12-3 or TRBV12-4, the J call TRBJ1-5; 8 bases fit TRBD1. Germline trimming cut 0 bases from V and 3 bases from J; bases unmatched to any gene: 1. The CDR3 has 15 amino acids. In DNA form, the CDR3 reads TGTGCCAGCAGTTTAGCGACAGGGGTCAATCAGCCCCAGCATTTT. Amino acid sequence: CASSLATGVNQPQHF.

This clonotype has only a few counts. In nucleotides, the CDR3 is TGTGCCAGCAGTCCGCAGATCACAGATACGCAGTATTTT. Its translation: CASSPQITDTQYF. V and J are TRBV28 and TRBJ2-3; D is uncertain. The germline V gene has CDR1 MDHEN and CDR2 SYDVKM. The CDR3 length is 13 residues. V was trimmed by 5 bases and J by 2 bases, leaving 8 bases between them.